Each of the 14 T cell receptor beta chains below was sequenced from the same sample in a study of cytomegalovirus exposure and HLA in healthy donors. The PCR was carried out with 60 Vbeta primers and 13 Jbeta primers. The data were produced by immunoSEQ multiplex PCR, yet TCRdb's version contains in-frame clones alone and is incomplete. Of some 180,000 clones in the sample, about 80% were seen once. Sequencing was carried out using PBMCs. Receptor source: a man aged 35-49 years in good health and CMV-seronegative.

V usage is TRBV30 and J usage is TRBJ1-6; 8 bases map to TRBD1. CDR3 length: 12 residues. Germline CDR1 reads GTSNPN; CDR2 reads SVGIG (reference sequence). V gave up 4 bases and J gave up 10 bases; unmatched junction bases: 3. CDR3 protein: CAWTGGESPLHF. The CDR3 coding sequence is TGTGCCTGGACAGGGGGCGAATCACCCCTCCACTTT.

The chain carries TRBV18 and TRBJ1-1; possibly TRBD1 for D (6 bases). Trimming stripped 6 bases from V and 1 base from J, with 12 bases between. The CDR3 sequence is 14 residues long. The germline V gene encodes CDR1 KGHSH and CDR2 LQKENI. CDR3: CASSPDRQNTEAFF. The CDR3 nucleotides are TGTGCCAGCTCCCCGGACAGACAGAACACTGAAGCTTTCTTT.

The chain employs TRBV7-9 and TRBJ2-3; maybe TRBD2 (5 bases). CDR1 and CDR2 from the germline V gene are SEHNR and FQNEAQ (reference sequence). V shed 1 base and J shed 2 bases, with 10 bases lying between them. The CDR3 is made up of 15 amino acids. The CDR3 sequence: CASSLGVRVTDTQYF. DNA for the CDR3: TGTGCCAGCAGCTTAGGGGTGCGGGTCACAGATACGCAGTATTTT.

This clone was observed a single time. J is TRBJ2-2 and V is TRBV4-2, with D possibly being TRBD1 (5 bases). Trimming pared 2 bases from V and 4 bases from J, leaving 8 bases between. In germline, CDR1 is LGHNA, CDR2 YNFKEQ. This CDR3 contains 14 residues. CDR3 nucleotides: TGTGCCAGCAGCCAACCCAGGGCCACCGGGGAGCTGTTTTTT. Its translation is CASSQPRATGELFF.

V is TRBV7-3 and J is TRBJ2-1; 11 bases align to TRBD2. J was trimmed by 6 bases and V by 5 bases; bases with no gene match: 6. The CDR3 length is 15 residues. Germline-derived CDR1 and CDR2 are SGHTA and FQGTGA. CDR3 in amino acids: CASSIGTSGANEQFF. In DNA form, the CDR3 reads TGTGCCAGCAGCATAGGGACTAGCGGAGCCAATGAGCAGTTCTTC.

J is TRBJ2-5 and V is TRBV5-6; weak D call: TRBD2 (6 bases). With 4 bases removed from V and 2 bases from J, the gap between germline ends came to 12 bases. The CDR3 loop spans 14 amino acids. Per the germline V gene, CDR1 is SGHDT and CDR2 is YYEEEE. The DNA of the CDR3 is TGTGCCAGCAGCAAGGGACTCGCTCAAGAGACCCAGTACTTC. This translates into CASSKGLAQETQYF.

CDR3 DNA sequence: TGTGCCAGCAGCTTAAGAACCGGGGGGGCCTACGAGCAGTACTTC. Translated: CASSLRTGGAYEQYF. This chain joins TRBV7-2 and TRBJ2-7; 8 nucleotides line up with TRBD2. From germline, CDR1 is SGHTA and CDR2 FQGNSA. The CDR3 loop spans 15 amino acids. The V and J ends lost 2 bases and 2 bases, in that order; junction bases with no gene match: 5.

The J gene is TRBJ1-2, the V gene TRBV6-4; 9 bases are a match to TRBD1. This CDR3 is 16 amino acids long. After removal of 6 bases from V and 8 bases from J, the junction contained 16 bases not matched to a gene. The germline gives CDR1 MRHNA, CDR2 SNTAGT. CDR3 sequence (DNA): TGTGCCAGCAGCCCCGGGGACAGGGAGCGCCTATGGGGCTACACCTTC. It yields the protein CASSPGDRERLWGYTF.

The rearrangement links TRBV11-2 to TRBJ1-4; D remains unclear. Germline V gene sequence: CDR1 SGHAT, CDR2 FQNNGV. V was cut by 1 base and J by 4 bases, with 16 bases left in between. This CDR3 is 17 amino acids long. The CDR3 DNA follows: TGTGCCAGCAGCTTAGGTGATGGAGGGCCCATTAATGAAAAACTGTTTTTT. This sequence encodes CASSLGDGGPINEKLFF.

The count of this clone is one. J is TRBJ2-2 and V is TRBV19, with a possible D match to TRBD1 (6 bases). Between the trimmed V and J ends, which lost 4 bases and 0 bases, there was a span of 12 bases. This CDR3 spans 16 amino acids. Per germline, CDR1 LNHDA and CDR2 SQIVND (reference sequence). The CDR3 region is CASSRQVLTNTGELFF. The CDR3 DNA reads as TGTGCCAGTAGTAGACAGGTACTAACGAACACCGGGGAGCTGTTTTTT.

The chain has TRBV7-3 and TRBJ1-5; tentatively, D is TRBD1 (5 bases). CDR1 and CDR2 from the germline V gene are SGHTA and FQGTGA. CDR3 length equals 13 residues. The V end lost 5 bases, the J end lost 6 bases, and 11 bases lay between the germline ends. The DNA for the CDR3 is TGTGCCAGCAGCGGGGGGGTTGCTCAGCCCCAGCATTTT. Its protein product is CASSGGVAQPQHF.

V gene TRBV6-4 combines with J gene TRBJ1-1; no clear D gene. CDR1 and CDR2 (germline): MRHNA, SNTAGT. The V and J ends lost 1 base and 0 bases respectively, with 6 bases between them. This CDR3 is built from 14 residues. The DNA of the CDR3 is TGTGCCAGCAGTGACTGGAGTCTGAACACTGAAGCTTTCTTT. This sequence encodes CASSDWSLNTEAFF.

The chain has TRBV29-1 and TRBJ2-5; 7 nucleotides align to TRBD1. The CDR3 loop spans 12 amino acids. The germline V gene encodes CDR1 SQVTM and CDR2 ANQGSEA. Unmatched junction bases numbered 3, after V lost 4 bases and J lost 4 bases. The CDR3 is CSVANRGETQYF. CDR3 in DNA: TGCAGCGTTGCCAACAGGGGAGAGACCCAGTACTTC.

About this clone: One end of the junction varies from germline; a read error may be responsible. The chain carries TRBV7-9 and TRBJ1-2; a possible D gene is TRBD1 (6 bases). The germline CDR1 and CDR2 sequences are SEHNR and FQNEAQ (reference sequence). CDR3 length equals 14 residues. CDR3 amino acids: CAGSLGVSDRGYTF. The CDR3 nucleotides are TGTGCCGGCAGCTTAGGGGTGTCAGACAGGGGCTACACCTTC.